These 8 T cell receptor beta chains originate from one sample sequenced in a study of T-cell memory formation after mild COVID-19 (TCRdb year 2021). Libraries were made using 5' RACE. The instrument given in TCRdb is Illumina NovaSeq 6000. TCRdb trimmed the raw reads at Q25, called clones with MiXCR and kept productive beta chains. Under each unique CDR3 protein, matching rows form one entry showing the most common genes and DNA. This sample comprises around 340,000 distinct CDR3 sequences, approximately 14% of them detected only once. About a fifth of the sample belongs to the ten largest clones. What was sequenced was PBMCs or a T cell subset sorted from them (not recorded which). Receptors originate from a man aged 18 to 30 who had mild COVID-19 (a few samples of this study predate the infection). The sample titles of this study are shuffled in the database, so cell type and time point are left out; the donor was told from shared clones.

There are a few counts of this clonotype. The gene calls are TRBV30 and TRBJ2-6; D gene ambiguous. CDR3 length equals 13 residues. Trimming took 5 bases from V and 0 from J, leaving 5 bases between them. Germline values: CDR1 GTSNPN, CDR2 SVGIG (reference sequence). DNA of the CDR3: TGTGCCTGGGGGTTCTCTGGGGCCAACGTCCTGACTTTC. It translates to CAWGFSGANVLTF.

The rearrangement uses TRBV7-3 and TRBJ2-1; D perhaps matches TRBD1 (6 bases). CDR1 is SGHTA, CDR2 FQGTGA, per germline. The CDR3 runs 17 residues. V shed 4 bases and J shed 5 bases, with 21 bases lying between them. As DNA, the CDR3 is TGTGCCAGCAGCTCCAGGGGTCTAACAGTCCGGGACAATGAGCAGTTCTTC. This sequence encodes CASSSRGLTVRDNEQFF.

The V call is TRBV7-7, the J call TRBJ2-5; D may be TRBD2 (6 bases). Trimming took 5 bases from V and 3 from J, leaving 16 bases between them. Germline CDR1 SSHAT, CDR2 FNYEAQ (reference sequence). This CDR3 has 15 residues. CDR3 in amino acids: CASSPGGDGKETQYF. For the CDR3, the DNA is TGTGCCAGCAGCCCCGGAGGGGACGGGAAAGAGACCCAGTACTTC.

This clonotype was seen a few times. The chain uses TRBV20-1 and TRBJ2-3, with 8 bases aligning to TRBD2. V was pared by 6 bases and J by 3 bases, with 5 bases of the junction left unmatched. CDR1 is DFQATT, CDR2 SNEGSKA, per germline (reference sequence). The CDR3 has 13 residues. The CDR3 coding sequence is TGCAGTGCAGAACTAGCGGATACAGATACGCAGTATTTT. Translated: CSAELADTDTQYF.

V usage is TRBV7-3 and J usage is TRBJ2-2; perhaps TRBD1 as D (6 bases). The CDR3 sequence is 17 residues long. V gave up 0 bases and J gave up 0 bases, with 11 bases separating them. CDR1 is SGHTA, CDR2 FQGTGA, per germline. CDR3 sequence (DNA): TGTGCCAGCAGCTTAACCCGAGACAGGTCGAACACCGGGGAGCTGTTTTTT. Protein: CASSLTRDRSNTGELFF.

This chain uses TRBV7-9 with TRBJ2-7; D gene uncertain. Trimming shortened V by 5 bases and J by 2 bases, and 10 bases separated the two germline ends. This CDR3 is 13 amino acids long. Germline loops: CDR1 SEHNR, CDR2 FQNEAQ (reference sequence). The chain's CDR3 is CASSPASAYEQYF. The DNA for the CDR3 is TGTGCCAGCAGCCCCGCCTCAGCCTACGAGCAGTACTTC.

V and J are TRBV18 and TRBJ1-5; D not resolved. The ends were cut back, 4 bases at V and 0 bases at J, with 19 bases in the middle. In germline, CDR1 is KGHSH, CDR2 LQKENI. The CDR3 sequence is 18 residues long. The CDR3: CASSLRHYSAYSNQPQHF. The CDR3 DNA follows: TGTGCCAGCTCACTACGCCACTACAGTGCTTATAGCAATCAGCCCCAGCATTTT.

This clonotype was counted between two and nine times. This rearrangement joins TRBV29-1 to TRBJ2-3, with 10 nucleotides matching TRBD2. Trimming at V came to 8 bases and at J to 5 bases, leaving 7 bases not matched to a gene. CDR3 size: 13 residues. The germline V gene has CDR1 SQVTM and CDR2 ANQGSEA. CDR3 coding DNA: TGCAGCCCCCAGCGGGGGGGAGGAGATACGCAGTATTTT. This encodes CSPQRGGGDTQYF.